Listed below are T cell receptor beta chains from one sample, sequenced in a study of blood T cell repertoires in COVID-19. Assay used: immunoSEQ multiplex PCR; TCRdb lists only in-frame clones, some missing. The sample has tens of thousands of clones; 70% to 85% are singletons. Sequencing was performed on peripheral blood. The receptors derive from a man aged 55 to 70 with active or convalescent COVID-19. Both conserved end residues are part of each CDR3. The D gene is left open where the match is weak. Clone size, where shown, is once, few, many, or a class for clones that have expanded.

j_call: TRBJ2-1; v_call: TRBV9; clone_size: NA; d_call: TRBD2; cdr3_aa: CASSVGSGFSGAFYNEQFF; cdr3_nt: TGTGCCAGCAGCGTAGGTTCAGGGTTCAGCGGGGCCTTCTACAATGAGCAGTTCTTC
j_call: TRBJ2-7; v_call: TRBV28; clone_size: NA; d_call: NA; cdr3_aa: CASSRYEQYF; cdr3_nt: TGTGCCAGCAGCCGTTACGAGCAGTACTTC
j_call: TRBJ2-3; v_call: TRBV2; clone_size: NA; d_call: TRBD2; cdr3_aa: CASKAVAGFTDTQYF; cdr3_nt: TGTGCCAGCAAGGCGGTAGCGGGGTTCACAGATACGCAGTATTTT
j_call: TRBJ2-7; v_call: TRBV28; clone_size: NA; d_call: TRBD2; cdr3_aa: CASSSSAGPSYEQYF; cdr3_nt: TGTGCCAGCAGTTCCTCAGCGGGGCCCTCCTACGAGCAGTACTTC
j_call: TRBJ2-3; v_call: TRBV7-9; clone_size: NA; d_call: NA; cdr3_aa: CASSAAGSGTDTQYF; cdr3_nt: TGTGCCAGCAGCGCCGCGGGGTCGGGCACAGATACGCAGTATTTT
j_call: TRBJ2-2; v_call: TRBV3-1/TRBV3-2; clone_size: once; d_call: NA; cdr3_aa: CASSQNRAPGELFF; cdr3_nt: TGTGCCAGCAGCCAAAACAGGGCCCCCGGGGAGCTGTTTTTT
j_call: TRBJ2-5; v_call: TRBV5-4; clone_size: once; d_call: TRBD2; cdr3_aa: CASSSGGGYQETQYF; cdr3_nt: TGTGCCAGCAGCTCCGGCGGGGGGTACCAAGAGACCCAGTACTTC
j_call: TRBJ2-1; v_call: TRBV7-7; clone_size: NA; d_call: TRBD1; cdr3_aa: CASSVARTGGMDEQFF; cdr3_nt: TGTGCCAGCAGCGTCGCCCGGACAGGGGGCATGGATGAGCAGTTCTTC
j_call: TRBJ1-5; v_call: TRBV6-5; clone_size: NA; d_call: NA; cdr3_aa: CASSFDRHSNQPQHF; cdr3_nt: TGTGCCAGCAGCTTCGACAGACATAGCAATCAGCCCCAGCATTTT
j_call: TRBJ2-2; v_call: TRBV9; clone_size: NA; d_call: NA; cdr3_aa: CASSVGGLTGELFF; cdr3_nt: TGTGCCAGCAGCGTCGGGGGGCTAACCGGGGAGCTGTTTTTT
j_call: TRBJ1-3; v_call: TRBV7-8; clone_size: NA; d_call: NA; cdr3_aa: CASSPDNSGNTIYF; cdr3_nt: TGTGCCAGCAGCCCAGACAACTCTGGAAACACCATATATTTT
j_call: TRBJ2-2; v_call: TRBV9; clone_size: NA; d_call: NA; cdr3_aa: CASSFGQPNTGELFF; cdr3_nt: TGTGCCAGCAGCTTTGGACAGCCGAACACCGGGGAGCTGTTTTTT
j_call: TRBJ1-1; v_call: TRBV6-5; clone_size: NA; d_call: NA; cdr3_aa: CASNFMNTEAFF; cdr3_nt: TGTGCCAGTAACTTCATGAACACTGAAGCTTTCTTT
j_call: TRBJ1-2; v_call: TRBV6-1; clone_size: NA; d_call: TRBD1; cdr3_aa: CASSEGTANPTNYGYTF; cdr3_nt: TGTGCCAGCAGTGAGGGGACAGCAAACCCCACTAACTATGGCTACACCTTC
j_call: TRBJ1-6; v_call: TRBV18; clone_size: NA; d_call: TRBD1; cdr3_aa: CASSSGTGRLNSPLHF; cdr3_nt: TGTGCCAGCTCAAGTGGGACAGGGCGCCTTAATTCACCCCTCCACTTT
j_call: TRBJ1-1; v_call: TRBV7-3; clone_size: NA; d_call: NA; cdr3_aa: CASSLTYDRPYTEAFF; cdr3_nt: TGTGCCAGCAGCTTAACTTATGACAGGCCATACACTGAAGCTTTCTTT
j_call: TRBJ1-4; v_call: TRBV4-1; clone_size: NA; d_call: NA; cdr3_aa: CASSQQGPNEKLFF; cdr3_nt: TGCGCCAGCAGCCAACAGGGGCCTAATGAAAAACTGTTTTTT
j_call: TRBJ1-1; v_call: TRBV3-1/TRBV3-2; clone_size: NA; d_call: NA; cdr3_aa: CASSQIGGNTEAFF; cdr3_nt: TGTGCCAGCAGCCAGATCGGGGGGAACACTGAAGCTTTCTTT
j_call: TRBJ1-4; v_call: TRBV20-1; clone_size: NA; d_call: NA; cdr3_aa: CSASGGEKLFF; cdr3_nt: TGCAGTGCTAGCGGGGGAGAAAAACTGTTTTTT
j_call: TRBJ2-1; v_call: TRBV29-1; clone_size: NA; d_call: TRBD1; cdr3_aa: CSAATGFNEQFF; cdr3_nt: TGCAGCGCTGCGACAGGGTTCAATGAGCAGTTCTTC
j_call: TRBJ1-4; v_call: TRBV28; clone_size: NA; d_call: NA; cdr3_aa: CASSAPGHHNEKLFF; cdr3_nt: TGTGCCAGCAGTGCCCCGGGACACCATAATGAAAAACTGTTTTTT
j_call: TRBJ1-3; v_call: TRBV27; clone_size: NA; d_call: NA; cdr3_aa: CASSLYQAGVGSPNSGNTIYF; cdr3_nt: TGTGCCAGCAGTTTATATCAGGCGGGGGTCGGTTCCCCCAACTCTGGAAACACCATATATTTT
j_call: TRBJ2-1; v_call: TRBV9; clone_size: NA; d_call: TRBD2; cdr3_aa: CASSTRLASLSSYNEQFF; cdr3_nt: TGTGCCAGCAGCACCCGACTAGCGAGCCTGAGCTCCTACAATGAGCAGTTCTTC
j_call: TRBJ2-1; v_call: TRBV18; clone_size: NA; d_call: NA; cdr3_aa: CASSPTPGEQFF; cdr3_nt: TGTGCCAGCTCTCCAACTCCCGGGGAGCAGTTCTTC
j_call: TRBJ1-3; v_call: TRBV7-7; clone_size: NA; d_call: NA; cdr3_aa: CASSWTTLWARVRNTIYF; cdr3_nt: TGTGCCAGCAGCTGGACAACCCTCTGGGCCAGAGTACGCAACACCATATATTTT
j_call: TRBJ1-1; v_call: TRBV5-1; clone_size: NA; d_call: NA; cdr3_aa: CASSRLGMNTEAFF; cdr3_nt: TGCGCCAGCAGCCGGCTAGGCATGAACACTGAAGCTTTCTTT
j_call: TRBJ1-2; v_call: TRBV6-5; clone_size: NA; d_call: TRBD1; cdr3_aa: CATTRDRVRGYTF; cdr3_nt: TGTGCCACAACCCGGGACAGGGTTCGTGGCTACACCTTC
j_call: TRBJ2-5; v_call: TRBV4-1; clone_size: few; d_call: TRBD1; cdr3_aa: CASSPGTGGTETQYF; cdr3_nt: TGCGCCAGCAGCCCTGGGACAGGGGGCACAGAGACCCAGTACTTC
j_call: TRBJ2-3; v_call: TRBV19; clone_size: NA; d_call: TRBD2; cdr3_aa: CASSVLAGSLSTDTQYF; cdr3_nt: TGTGCCAGTAGTGTCCTAGCGGGGAGTCTTAGCACAGATACGCAGTATTTT
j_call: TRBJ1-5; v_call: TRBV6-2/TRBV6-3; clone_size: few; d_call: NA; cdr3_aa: CASSYSRSSGLINQPQHF; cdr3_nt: TGTGCCAGCAGTTATAGTAGATCGTCGGGACTGATCAATCAGCCCCAGCATTTT
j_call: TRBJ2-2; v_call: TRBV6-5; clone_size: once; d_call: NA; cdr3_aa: CASSSLVGTGELFF; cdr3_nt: TGTGCCAGCAGTTCCCTAGTAGGCACCGGGGAGCTGTTTTTT
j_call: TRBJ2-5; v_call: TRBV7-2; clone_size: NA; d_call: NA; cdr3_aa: CASSLSVTAQETQYF; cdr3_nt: TGTGCCAGCAGCTTAAGTGTAACAGCCCAAGAGACCCAGTACTTC
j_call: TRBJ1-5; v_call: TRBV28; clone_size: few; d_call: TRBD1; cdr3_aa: CASSLRGPQPQHF; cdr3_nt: TGTGCCAGCAGTTTAAGGGGGCCTCAGCCCCAGCATTTT
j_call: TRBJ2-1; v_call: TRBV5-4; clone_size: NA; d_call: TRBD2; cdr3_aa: CASSSRGGPRNEQFF; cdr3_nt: TGTGCCAGCAGCTCCCGCGGGGGGCCTAGGAATGAGCAGTTCTTC
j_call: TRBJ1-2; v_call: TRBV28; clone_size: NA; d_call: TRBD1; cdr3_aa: CASRRGQGPTYGYTF; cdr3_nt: TGTGCCAGCAGACGGGGACAGGGCCCCACTTATGGCTACACCTTC
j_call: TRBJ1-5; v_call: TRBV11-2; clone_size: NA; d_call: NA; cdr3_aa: CASSLGVSQPQHF; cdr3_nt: TGTGCCAGCAGCTTAGGTGTTAGTCAGCCCCAGCATTTT
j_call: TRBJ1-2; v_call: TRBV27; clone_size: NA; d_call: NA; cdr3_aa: CASRVGAGDNYGYTF; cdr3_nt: TGTGCCAGCCGGGTGGGGGCTGGGGATAACTATGGCTACACCTTC
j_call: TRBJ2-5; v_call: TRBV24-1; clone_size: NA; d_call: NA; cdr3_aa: CAVSAGVQETQYF; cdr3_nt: TGTGCCGTGTCAGCCGGGGTCCAAGAGACCCAGTACTTC
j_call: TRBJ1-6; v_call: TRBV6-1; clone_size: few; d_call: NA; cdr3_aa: CASSVAGRPSSYNSPLHF; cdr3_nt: TGTGCCAGCAGTGTAGCAGGCAGGCCGAGCTCCTATAATTCACCCCTCCACTTT
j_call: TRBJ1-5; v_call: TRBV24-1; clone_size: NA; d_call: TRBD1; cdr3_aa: CATSDAGTGFAAQHF; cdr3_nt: TGTGCCACCAGTGACGCGGGGACAGGGTTCGCAGCCCAGCATTTT
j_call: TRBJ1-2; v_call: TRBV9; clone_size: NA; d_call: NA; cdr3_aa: CASSAHIRDTDNYGYTF; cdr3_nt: TGTGCCAGCAGCGCCCATATCCGGGACACCGATAACTATGGCTACACCTTC
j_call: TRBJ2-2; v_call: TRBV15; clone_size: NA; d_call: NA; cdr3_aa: CATSRRGGTGELFF; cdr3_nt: TGTGCCACCAGCAGAAGGGGCGGCACCGGGGAGCTGTTTTTT
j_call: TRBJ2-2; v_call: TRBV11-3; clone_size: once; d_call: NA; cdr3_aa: CASSLRATGELFF; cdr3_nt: TGTGCCAGCAGCTTGCGTGCGACCGGGGAGCTGTTTTTT
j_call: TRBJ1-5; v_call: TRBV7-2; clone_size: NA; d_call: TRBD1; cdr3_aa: CASSTRTGSNQPQHF; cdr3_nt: TGTGCCAGCAGCACCAGGACAGGTAGCAATCAGCCCCAGCATTTT
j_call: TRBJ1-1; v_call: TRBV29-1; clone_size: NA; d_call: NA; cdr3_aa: CSSGEMNTEAFF; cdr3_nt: TGCAGCTCGGGGGAGATGAACACTGAAGCTTTCTTT
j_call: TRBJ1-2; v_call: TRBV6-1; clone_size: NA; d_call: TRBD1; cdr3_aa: CASSESQTGSFGGYTF; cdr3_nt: TGTGCCAGCAGTGAAAGCCAGACAGGGTCCTTTGGTGGCTACACCTTC
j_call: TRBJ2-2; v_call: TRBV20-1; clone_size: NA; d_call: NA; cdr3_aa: CSASRQSNTGELFF; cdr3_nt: TGCAGTGCTAGTCGACAGTCGAACACCGGGGAGCTGTTTTTT
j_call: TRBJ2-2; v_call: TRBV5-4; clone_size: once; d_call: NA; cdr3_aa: CASSLSLNTGELFF; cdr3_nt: TGTGCCAGCAGCCTTAGCCTGAACACCGGGGAGCTGTTTTTT
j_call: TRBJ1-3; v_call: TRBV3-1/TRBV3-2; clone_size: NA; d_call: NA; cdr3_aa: CASSQGGPGNTIYF; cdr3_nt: TGTGCCAGCAGCCAAGGGGGGCCTGGAAACACCATATATTTT
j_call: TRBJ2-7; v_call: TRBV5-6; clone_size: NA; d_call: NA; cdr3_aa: CASSLVGAHEQYF; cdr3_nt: TGTGCCAGCAGCTTGGTAGGGGCCCACGAGCAGTACTTC
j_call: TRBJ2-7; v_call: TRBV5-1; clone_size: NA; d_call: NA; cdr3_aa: CASSNNAAYEQYF; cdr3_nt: TGCGCCAGCAGTAATAACGCAGCCTACGAGCAGTACTTC
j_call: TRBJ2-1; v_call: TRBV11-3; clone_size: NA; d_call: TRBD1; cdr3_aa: CASSLGTGDEQFF; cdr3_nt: TGTGCCAGCAGCCTCGGGACAGGGGATGAGCAGTTCTTC
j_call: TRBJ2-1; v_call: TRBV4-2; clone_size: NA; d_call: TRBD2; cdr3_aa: CASSGQITSGGVNEQFF; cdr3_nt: TGTGCCAGCAGCGGACAAATTACTAGCGGGGGAGTCAATGAGCAGTTCTTC
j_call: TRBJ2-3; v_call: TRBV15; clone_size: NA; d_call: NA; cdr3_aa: CATSREGLHTDTQYF; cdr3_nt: TGTGCCACCAGCAGAGAGGGCTTACACACAGATACGCAGTATTTT
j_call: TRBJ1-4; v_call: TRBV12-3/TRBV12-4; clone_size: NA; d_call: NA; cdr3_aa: CASSLELQKLFF; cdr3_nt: TGTGCCAGCAGTTTAGAGCTTCAAAAACTGTTTTTT
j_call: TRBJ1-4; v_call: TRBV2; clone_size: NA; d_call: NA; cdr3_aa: CASSVRGREKLFF; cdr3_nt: TGTGCCAGCAGTGTTAGGGGCCGCGAAAAACTGTTTTTT
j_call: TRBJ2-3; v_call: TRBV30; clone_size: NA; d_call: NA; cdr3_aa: CAWSVTSVKDTQYF; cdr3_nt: TGTGCCTGGAGTGTAACTAGTGTCAAAGATACGCAGTATTTT
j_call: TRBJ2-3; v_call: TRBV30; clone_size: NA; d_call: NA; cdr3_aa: CAWSMVDYTDTQYF; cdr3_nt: TGTGCCTGGAGTATGGTGGACTACACAGATACGCAGTATTTT
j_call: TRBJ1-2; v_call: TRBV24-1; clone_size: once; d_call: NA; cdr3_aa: CATSPRDIPNYGYTF; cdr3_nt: TGTGCCACCAGTCCCCGGGACATACCTAACTATGGCTACACCTTC